The sequence of this TCR beta chain was determined in a study of blood T cells in healthy people across ages. Study-wide findings and caveats: Correlation between TCR beta diversity and naive T cell percentage was strong. It was held that the diversity estimates obtained from one million T cells were underestimates.

In the case of this clonotype: Its antigen remains unidentified.

The CDR3 length is 15 residues. The V segment lost 8 bases and the J segment 5 bases; nucleotides outside the gene matches: 11. CDR1 and CDR2 (germline): SNHLY, FYNNEI. Alongside a J-beta primer mix, a sample-barcoded 5' primer served in a second PCR lasting about 7 to 12 cycles. MiXCR, run by TCRdb on the 5' RACE reads, gives a single entry per CDR3 protein. The repertoire holds 1.5 million to 2 million distinct CDR3 sequences, with about 50% as singletons. The rearrangement uses TRBV2 and TRBJ2-1, with 8 bases lining up with TRBD2. Sequencing was performed on blood. The sequence came from a woman aged 40-49 years in good health. Written as DNA, the CDR3 is TGTGCCAGCCAAAGGTTGGCGGGGGGACACAATGAGCAGTTCTTC. It is translated as CASQRLAGGHNEQFF. Looking up the rest from reference TRBV2 and TRBJ2-1 gives the full variable domain: EPEVTQTPSHQVTQMGQEVILRCVPISNHLYFYWYRQILGQKVEFLVSFYNNEISEKSEIFDDQFSVERPDGSNFTLKIRSTKLEDSAMYFCASQRLAGGHNEQFFGPGTRLTVL.